What follows are 11 T cell receptor beta chains derived from one specimen sequenced in a study of blood T cells in healthy people across ages. A J-beta primer mix and a sample-barcoded 5' primer were used in a second PCR of about 7 to 12 cycles. MiXCR, applied by TCRdb to the 5' RACE reads, yields one record per CDR3 protein. The sample lists more than 1 million distinct CDR3 sequences, 45% seen once, with 15% to 20% in the top ten. Sample: blood. These receptors all come from a woman in her fifties or sixties in good health.

This clonotype was counted a single time. The chain combines TRBV12-3 or TRBV12-4 with TRBJ1-5; 10 bases map to TRBD1. The CDR3 runs 14 residues. After removal of 5 bases from V and 6 bases from J, the junction contained 4 bases not matched to a gene. The CDR3 sequence: CASSVGTGAQPQHF. CDR3 sequence (DNA): TGTGCCAGCAGTGTAGGGACAGGGGCTCAGCCCCAGCATTTT.

This chain joins TRBV29-1 and TRBJ2-5; D may be TRBD1 (6 bases). CDR1 is SQVTM and CDR2 is ANQGSEA in the germline V gene. Trimming shortened V by 7 bases and J by 1 base, and 13 bases separated the two germline ends. The CDR3 length is 13 residues. CDR3 sequence (DNA): TGCAGCGCTAATAAGGACAGCCAAGAGACCCAGTACTTC. Encoded protein: CSANKDSQETQYF.

In this sample, this clonotype turned up a few times. The chain has TRBV20-1 and TRBJ2-7, with TRBD2 matching over 10 bases. This CDR3 spans 15 amino acids. V was pared by 3 bases and J by 0 bases, with 5 bases of the junction left unmatched. Germline CDR1 DFQATT, CDR2 SNEGSKA (reference sequence). For the CDR3, the DNA is TGCAGTGCTAGTCTAGCGGGAGCTTACTCCTACGAGCAGTACTTC. This gives the protein CSASLAGAYSYEQYF.

V usage is TRBV10-2 and J usage is TRBJ2-1, with a tentative D call TRBD2 (5 bases). V lost 0 bases to trimming and J lost 9 bases, with 12 bases between them. The CDR3 has 14 residues. CDR1 and CDR2 (germline): WSHSY, SAAADI. CDR3 sequence reads: CASSESVGVSEQFF. The CDR3 bases are TGCGCCAGCAGTGAGTCTGTCGGGGTTTCTGAGCAGTTCTTC.

This clonotype was detected many times. The J gene is TRBJ2-7, the V gene TRBV7-9; 10 bases match TRBD1. This CDR3 has 14 amino acids. V lost 3 bases to trimming and J lost 5 bases; unmatched junction nucleotides: 4. The germline CDR1 and CDR2 sequences are SEHNR and FQNEAQ (reference sequence). The CDR3, as DNA: TGTGCCAGCAGCTTTGGGACAGGGGTTCACGAGCAGTACTTC. It translates to CASSFGTGVHEQYF.

This chain joins TRBV6-5 and TRBJ2-1; D is unclear. The germline V gene encodes CDR1 MNHEY and CDR2 SVGAGI. The CDR3 sequence is 11 residues long. V was pared by 2 bases and J by 8 bases, with 4 bases between. CDR3 DNA sequence: TGTGCCAGCAGTTACCAGTATGAGCAGTTCTTC. Translation gives CASSYQYEQFF.

This clonotype was seen only a few times. The V and J genes are TRBV29-1 and TRBJ2-3; TRBD2 might be the D (6 bases). Germline V gene sequence: CDR1 SQVTM, CDR2 ANQGSEA. The ends were cut back, 1 base at V and 0 bases at J, with 17 bases in the middle. This CDR3 comprises 17 residues. The CDR3 protein is CSVEGGDLRGSTDTQYF. CDR3 sequence (DNA): TGCAGCGTTGAAGGCGGGGACTTGCGCGGGAGCACAGATACGCAGTATTTT.

The chain is built from TRBV13 and TRBJ1-2; D is unresolved. This CDR3 has 14 amino acids. The germline V gene has CDR1 PRHDT and CDR2 FYEKMQ (reference sequence). V shed 3 bases and J shed 9 bases, with 17 bases lying between them. CDR3 nucleotide sequence: TGTGCCAGCAGCTTGCCCTCGGCGACCGGGAGCTACACCTTC. Translating gives CASSLPSATGSYTF.

This clonotype occurred a few times. The chain links TRBV9 to TRBJ1-4, with a tentative D call TRBD1 (6 bases). The V gene lost 2 bases and the J gene lost 7 bases, with 9 bases spanning the gap. CDR3 size: 13 residues. Germline-derived CDR1 and CDR2 are SGDLS and YYNGEE. In DNA, the CDR3 is TGTGCCAGCAGCGTCGGCAGGGGTGAAAAACTGTTTTTT. It yields the protein CASSVGRGEKLFF.

V usage is TRBV14 and J usage is TRBJ2-7, with D uncertain. Trimming took off 0 bases at V and 6 bases at J, with 12 bases between the two ends. The CDR3 length is 14 residues. CDR1 is SGHDN and CDR2 is FVKESK in the germline V gene. Here the CDR3 reads CASSQEAPAFEQYF. CDR3 sequence (DNA): TGTGCCAGCAGCCAAGAAGCCCCAGCATTCGAGCAGTACTTC.

This clonotype was observed a few times. The gene calls are TRBV20-1 and TRBJ2-7; 11 positions agree with TRBD2. The V and J ends lost 3 bases and 4 bases, in that order; junction bases with no gene match: 11. The CDR3 has 16 residues. In germline, CDR1 is DFQATT, CDR2 SNEGSKA (reference sequence). The CDR3 loop is CSARAPISGRGYEQYF. Written as DNA, the CDR3 is TGCAGTGCTAGGGCCCCAATTAGCGGGAGGGGATACGAGCAGTACTTC.